The 24 T cell receptor beta chains below come from one sample, sequenced in a study of T cell responses to AZD1222 COVID-19 vaccine. Measured with immunoSEQ multiplex PCR; TCRdb has only the in-frame clones, and not every one. The data contain over 120,000 clones, over 90% of them singletons. The source material was peripheral blood, sampled on day 0 of AZD1222 vaccination. The origin of the receptors is an adult in good health.

CDR3 nucleotide sequence: TGTGCCAGCTCAATCGGGGTCAGCACAGATACGCAGTATTTT. Its protein is CASSIGVSTDTQYF. This rearrangement joins TRBV25-1 to TRBJ2-3; TRBD2 is a possible D gene (5 bases). The V and J ends lost 8 bases and 0 bases respectively, with 12 bases between them. This CDR3 contains 14 residues. Per the germline V gene, CDR1 is MGHDK and CDR2 is SYGVNS.

This clone showed up just once. The chain links TRBV19 to TRBJ2-5, with a tentative D call TRBD2 (6 bases). The germline V gene has CDR1 LNHDA and CDR2 SQIVND (reference sequence). This CDR3 spans 15 amino acids. Trimming left V 4 bases short and J 7 bases short, with 19 bases between. The CDR3, as DNA: TGTGCCAGTAGTAGGGGTAGCGGCGCTCAGTGGACCCAGTACTTC. It translates to CASSRGSGAQWTQYF.

This clone appeared a single time. CDR3 coding DNA: TGTGCCAGCAGTGAGTATTTGGGGACAGCGGCTTTCTTT. Amino acids: CASSEYLGTAAFF. The V call is TRBV25-1, the J call TRBJ1-1; 7 positions match TRBD1. The length of the CDR3 is 13 residues. The J segment lost 11 bases and the V segment lost 3 bases, leaving 9 bases of the junction unmatched. CDR1 MGHDK and CDR2 SYGVNS come from the germline V gene.

The chain carries TRBV5-1 and TRBJ1-2; TRBD1 agrees at 8 bases. Germline CDR1 and CDR2: SGHRS and YFSETQ. The CDR3 sequence is 14 residues long. The ends lost 0 bases at V and 6 bases at J; junction bases unmatched: 4. The chain's CDR3 is CASSLVSGGDGYTF. The CDR3 DNA reads as TGCGCCAGCAGCTTGGTATCAGGGGGCGATGGCTACACCTTC. The full variable domain, completed using reference TRBV5-1 and TRBJ1-2, is KAGVTQTPRYLIKTRGQQVTLSCSPISGHRSVSWYQQTPGQGLQFLFEYFSETQRNKGNFPGRFSGRQFSNSRSEMNVSTLELGDSALYLCASSLVSGGDGYTFGSGTRLTVV.

In this sample, this clone turned up once. The chain joins TRBV5-6 to TRBJ1-3; D is ambiguous. From germline, CDR1 is SGHDT and CDR2 YYEEEE. The length of the CDR3 is 15 residues. V lost 0 bases, J lost 4 bases, and 11 bases lay in between. The CDR3 sequence: CASSLASGFGNTIYF. CDR3 DNA: TGTGCCAGCAGCTTGGCCTCCGGGTTCGGAAACACCATATATTTT. The full variable domain, with the rest looked up from reference TRBV5-6 and TRBJ1-3, is DAGVTQSPTHLIKTRGQQVTLRCSPKSGHDTVSWYQQALGQGPQFIFQYYEEEERQRGNFPDRFSGHQFPNYSSELNVNALLLGDSALYLCASSLASGFGNTIYFGEGSWLTVV.

The rearrangement uses TRBV10-3 and TRBJ2-7; 9 bases are a match to TRBD1. V gave up 4 bases and J gave up 7 bases; unmatched junction bases: 8. The CDR3 covers 14 residues. CDR1 is ENHRY and CDR2 is SYGVKD in the germline V gene. The CDR3 bases are TGTGCCATCAGTGGGGACAGGGTATCGACAGAGCAGTACTTC. As protein: CAISGDRVSTEQYF.

In this sample, this clone turned up a few times. The chain carries TRBV10-3 and TRBJ1-1; TRBD1 agrees at 11 bases. V shed 4 bases and J 5 bases; nucleotides not matched to a gene: 9. This CDR3 contains 16 residues. Germline V gene data show CDR1 as ENHRY and CDR2 as SYGVKD. In DNA, the CDR3 is TGTGCCATCAGTGTGGCCGCGGGACAGGGGGAAACTGAAGCTTTCTTT. Translated, it gives CAISVAAGQGETEAFF.

V is TRBV14 and J is TRBJ2-7; D is unresolved. Germline V gives CDR1 SGHDN, CDR2 FVKESK. Trimming cost V 5 bases and J 2 bases, with 19 bases left between them. The CDR3 extends over 16 amino acids. The CDR3 spells CASSKGYSKATYEQYF. The DNA of the CDR3 is TGTGCCAGCAGCAAAGGTTACAGTAAAGCAACCTACGAGCAGTACTTC.

The chain links TRBV15 to TRBJ2-2, with 8 bases matching TRBD2. Unmatched junction bases numbered 7, after V lost 7 bases and J lost 0 bases. The CDR3 contains 16 residues. The V gene's germline CDR1 is LNHNV and CDR2 YYDKDF (reference sequence). CDR3: CATTSGLESNTGELFF. CDR3 bases: TGTGCCACCACTTCGGGACTAGAATCGAACACCGGGGAGCTGTTTTTT.

V and J are TRBV18 and TRBJ2-1, with TRBD2 identical over 10 bases. Germline CDR1 is KGHSH and CDR2 is LQKENI. V was clipped by 3 bases and J by 8 bases; unmatched bases: 7. The CDR3 sequence is 15 residues long. This CDR3 reads CASSPLAGEEDEQFF. CDR3 DNA sequence: TGTGCCAGCTCACCCCTAGCGGGAGAGGAGGATGAGCAGTTCTTC.

CDR3 sequence (DNA): TGTGCCAGCAGCTCGGGACAGATACCCCTTCCGCAGTATTTT. This codes for CASSSGQIPLPQYF. The V call is TRBV11-2, the J call TRBJ2-3; TRBD1 agrees at 7 bases. Per germline, CDR1 SGHAT and CDR2 FQNNGV. Losses at the gene ends were 4 bases for V and 10 bases for J; bases not matched to a gene: 11. This CDR3 comprises 14 residues.

This chain uses TRBV28 with TRBJ2-2; the D gene is possibly TRBD1 (5 bases). This CDR3 has 17 amino acids. Germline V gene sequence: CDR1 MDHEN, CDR2 SYDVKM. Trimming removed 8 bases at V and 4 bases at J, with 23 bases between. The CDR3 reads CASVHGVGQKATGELFF. The CDR3 DNA sequence: TGTGCCAGCGTACATGGTGTGGGGCAGAAGGCCACCGGGGAGCTGTTTTTT.

The gene calls are TRBV6-5 and TRBJ1-5, with D uncertain. Trimming removed 2 bases at V and 4 bases at J, with 6 bases between. The CDR3 consists of 13 residues. From germline, CDR1 is MNHEY and CDR2 SVGAGI. The CDR3: CASSYRGNQPQHF. The CDR3, as DNA: TGTGCCAGCAGTTACCGGGGAAATCAGCCCCAGCATTTT.

V usage is TRBV19 and J usage is TRBJ1-5; D is uncertain. Germline V gives CDR1 LNHDA, CDR2 SQIVND (reference sequence). V lost 6 bases and J lost 4, with 13 bases in between. This CDR3 has 14 amino acids. CDR3: CASSGVTLNQPQHF. The CDR3 DNA reads TGTGCCAGTAGCGGGGTTACCCTTAATCAGCCCCAGCATTTT.

The rearrangement joins TRBV19 to TRBJ2-1; 8 bases align to TRBD2. V shed 5 bases, J shed 10 bases, and the junction held 7 bases outside the gene matches. CDR1 and CDR2 (germline): LNHDA, SQIVND (reference sequence). This CDR3 has 13 residues. The chain's CDR3 is CASSLGRLAEQFF. The CDR3, as DNA: TGTGCCAGTAGTCTAGGTAGACTAGCGGAGCAGTTCTTC.

The chain joins TRBV6-5 to TRBJ1-2; D is undetermined. Germline values: CDR1 MNHEY, CDR2 SVGAGI. The V gene lost 2 bases and the J gene lost 2 bases, with 6 bases spanning the gap. The CDR3 runs 13 residues. CDR3 sequence (DNA): TGTGCCAGCAGTTACGGGAAAAACTATGGCTACACCTTC. Its protein product is CASSYGKNYGYTF.

The chain has TRBV9 and TRBJ2-7, with 7 bases aligning to TRBD2. The V segment lost 3 bases and the J segment 4 bases; nucleotides outside the gene matches: 16. Germline CDR1 SGDLS, CDR2 YYNGEE. The CDR3 runs to 17 residues. The CDR3 DNA sequence: TGTGCCAGCAGCGCCCACCCCTTTGCGGGAGAAGGGTACGAGCAGTACTTC. Its translation: CASSAHPFAGEGYEQYF.

The CDR3 loop is CASNGGEQYF. The CDR3 DNA follows: TGTGCCAGCAATGGTGGGGAGCAGTACTTC. The chain combines TRBV2 with TRBJ2-7; D is ambiguous. CDR3 length: 10 residues. The V end lost 7 bases, the J end lost 7 bases, and 8 bases lay between the germline ends. Germline loops: CDR1 SNHLY, CDR2 FYNNEI.

This clone has more than one count but fewer than ten. J is TRBJ2-1 and V is TRBV7-2; 9 bases match TRBD2. The length of the CDR3 is 16 residues. CDR1 is SGHTA, CDR2 FQGNSA, per germline. Trimming cost V 5 bases and J 7 bases; bases outside gene matches: 12. The CDR3 DNA is TGTGCCAGCAGCCAGAAGGTGGGCGGGAGGGGTAATGAGCAGTTCTTC. Translated, it gives CASSQKVGGRGNEQFF.

This chain uses TRBV30 with TRBJ1-5; TRBD1 is a possible D gene (6 bases). The CDR3 spans 13 residues. Trimming pared 5 bases from V and 0 bases from J, leaving 8 bases between. CDR1 GTSNPN and CDR2 SVGIG come from the germline V gene (reference sequence). The CDR3 loop is CAWGQLSNQPQHF. DNA for the CDR3: TGTGCCTGGGGACAGCTTAGCAATCAGCCCCAGCATTTT.

The rearrangement uses TRBV20-1 and TRBJ2-6; unclear D gene. Trimming pared 0 bases from V and 10 bases from J, leaving 4 bases between. The CDR3 runs to 11 residues. CDR1 DFQATT and CDR2 SNEGSKA come from the germline V gene (reference sequence). The CDR3, as DNA: TGCAGTGCTAGAGAGGTAAACGTCCTGACTTTC. Translating it yields CSAREVNVLTF.

This rearrangement joins TRBV29-1 to TRBJ2-2; TRBD2 matches at 8 bases. Germline V lookup: CDR1 SQVTM, CDR2 ANQGSEA. This CDR3 region has 13 residues. J was trimmed by 7 bases and V by 4 bases; bases with no gene match: 5. CDR3 DNA: TGCAGCGTTGGGGTAGCGGGGAACGGGGAGCTGTTTTTT. Its translation is CSVGVAGNGELFF.

The chain couples TRBV4-1 to TRBJ2-7; 8 bases match TRBD2. CDR3 size: 15 residues. The germline CDR1 and CDR2 sequences are MGHRA and YSYEKL. Trimming removed 3 bases from V and 4 bases from J; junction bases left unmatched: 8. CDR3: CASSQSPGTRYEQYF. CDR3 in DNA: TGCGCCAGCAGCCAGTCACCCGGGACTAGATACGAGCAGTACTTC.

This chain links TRBV2 with TRBJ2-5; D tentatively fits TRBD1 or TRBD2 (5 bases each). The CDR3 runs to 14 residues. V lost 3 bases and J lost 3, with 11 bases in between. The germline V gene has CDR1 SNHLY and CDR2 FYNNEI. The CDR3 DNA is TGTGCCAGCAGTGAGGGCCGAGGGGAAGAGACCCAGTACTTC. Its protein product is CASSEGRGEETQYF.